What follows are 16 T cell receptor beta chains derived from one specimen sequenced in a study of cytomegalovirus exposure and HLA in healthy donors. Primers for the PCR totalled 60 Vbeta and 13 Jbeta. Method: immunoSEQ multiplex PCR; TCRdb's copy keeps in-frame clones and lacks some. The table gives 150,000 to 200,000 clones; the top ten clones make up roughly 0.74% of it. The material sequenced was PBMCs. These receptors came from a boy aged 10-17 years in good health and CMV-seronegative.

CDR3 amino acids: CASSLRFSSGNTIYF. In nucleotides, the CDR3 is TGTGCCAGCAGCCTCCGTTTTAGCTCTGGAAACACCATATATTTT. The chain is built from TRBV14 and TRBJ1-3; unclear D gene. CDR1 is SGHDN and CDR2 is FVKESK in the germline V gene. The length of the CDR3 is 15 residues. Trimming stripped 4 bases from V and 0 bases from J, with 10 bases between. The complete variable domain, with remaining parts taken from reference TRBV14 and TRBJ1-3, reads EAGVTQFPSHSVIEKGQTVTLRCDPISGHDNLYWYRRVMGKEIKFLLHFVKESKQDESGMPNNRFLAERTGGTYSTLKVQPAELEDSGVYFCASSLRFSSGNTIYFGEGSWLTVV.

V gene TRBV6-5 combines with J gene TRBJ1-4; 8 bases are a match to TRBD1. J gave up 8 bases and V 5 bases, and 7 bases lay outside the gene matches. Germline CDR1 reads MNHEY; CDR2 reads SVGAGI. CDR3 size: 14 residues. The DNA for the CDR3 is TGTGCCAGCAGTAGACAGGGGTCGAGGGAAAAACTGTTTTTT. Translating it yields CASSRQGSREKLFF.

The chain combines TRBV2 with TRBJ1-6, with TRBD1 identical over 9 bases. Trimming took 5 bases from V and 7 from J; bases not matched to a gene: 6. The CDR3 runs to 15 residues. Germline V CDR1 and CDR2: SNHLY, FYNNEI. Written as DNA, the CDR3 is TGTGCCAGCAGTCGCCGGACAGGGGAAAATTCACCCCTCCACTTT. Protein sequence: CASSRRTGENSPLHF.

The chain links TRBV27 to TRBJ1-1, with D possibly being TRBD1 (6 bases). The germline gives CDR1 MNHEY, CDR2 SMNVEV (reference sequence). CDR3 length: 15 amino acids. The V end was cut by 7 bases, the J end by 3 bases, with 18 bases between. CDR3 sequence (DNA): TGTGCCAGCAATCACTGGGAGGGGGGGGACACTGAAGCTTTCTTT. Its translation: CASNHWEGGDTEAFF.

V is TRBV5-1 and J is TRBJ2-3, with D possibly matching TRBD2 (5 bases). The germline V gene encodes CDR1 SGHRS and CDR2 YFSETQ. This CDR3 is 13 amino acids long. Trimming removed 4 bases at V and 6 bases at J, with 12 bases between. The CDR3 loop is CASSVTRGDTQYF. The CDR3 DNA sequence: TGCGCCAGCAGCGTGACTCGAGGGGATACGCAGTATTTT.

CDR3 DNA: TGTGCCAGCTCACCAGGAGCTGGTCAGCCCCAGCATTTT. Protein sequence: CASSPGAGQPQHF. The V and J genes are TRBV18 and TRBJ1-5, with D unresolved. This CDR3 has 13 residues. In germline, CDR1 is KGHSH, CDR2 LQKENI. Trimming shortened V by 2 bases and J by 6 bases, and 8 bases separated the two germline ends.

CDR3 region: CASRLGGAMYEQFF. As DNA, the CDR3 is TGTGCCAGCAGACTGGGGGGGGCTATGTATGAGCAGTTCTTC. V and J are TRBV5-6 and TRBJ2-1; D possibly corresponds to TRBD2 (7 bases). The CDR3 consists of 14 residues. V was clipped by 5 bases and J by 8 bases, with 17 bases between them. The germline CDR1 and CDR2 sequences are SGHDT and YYEEEE.

The chain joins TRBV9 to TRBJ1-3; tentative D call: TRBD1 (5 bases). The V gene lost 2 bases and the J gene lost 2 bases, with 11 bases spanning the gap. The CDR3 is made up of 15 amino acids. From germline, CDR1 is SGDLS and CDR2 YYNGEE. The DNA of the CDR3 is TGTGCCAGCAGCGTGCGGCAGGGAACTGGAAACACCATATATTTT. It translates to CASSVRQGTGNTIYF.

This chain connects TRBV20-1 to TRBJ1-5; 11 nucleotides agree with TRBD1. CDR3 size: 11 residues. Per the germline V gene, CDR1 is DFQATT and CDR2 is SNEGSKA (reference sequence). The J segment lost 16 bases and the V segment lost 4 bases, leaving 6 bases of the junction unmatched. The chain's CDR3 is CSATPGQGEHF. The DNA of the CDR3 is TGCAGTGCTACCCCGGGACAGGGGGAACATTTT.

The gene calls are TRBV4-1 and TRBJ1-2; no definite D call. The CDR3 runs to 12 residues. The germline V gene has CDR1 MGHRA and CDR2 YSYEKL. Trimming removed 5 bases from V and 4 bases from J, with 8 bases in between. Here the CDR3 DNA reads TGCGCCAGCAGCTCCGGTTCCTATGGCTACACCTTC. The encoded protein is CASSSGSYGYTF.

CDR3 DNA sequence: TGTGCCAGCAGCTTAGTCTCGTCGAGGTACTACGAGCAGTACTTC. Protein sequence: CASSLVSSRYYEQYF. V and J are TRBV11-2 and TRBJ2-5; no firm D call. The better agreement between TRBJ2-7 and the DNA end casts doubt on the J call. The germline V gene has CDR1 SGHAT and CDR2 FQNNGV. This CDR3 has 15 amino acids.

The genes are TRBV29-1 and TRBJ2-3; 9 positions agree with TRBD1. Germline assignment: CDR1 SQVTM and CDR2 ANQGSEA. The ends lost 7 bases at V and 4 bases at J; junction bases unmatched: 15. The CDR3 extends over 16 amino acids. CDR3 bases: TGCAGCGCCAGCGGGTGGAGGGACAGGGCTCCAGATACGCAGTATTTT. Protein product: CSASGWRDRAPDTQYF.

This chain connects TRBV5-4 to TRBJ2-5, with TRBD2 matching 10 bases. V was clipped by 0 bases and J by 5 bases; unmatched bases: 10. From germline, CDR1 is SGHNT and CDR2 YYREEE (reference sequence). This CDR3 comprises 17 residues. CDR3 amino acids: CASSLGWLAGEGETQYF. In nucleotides, the CDR3 is TGTGCCAGCAGCTTGGGGTGGCTAGCGGGGGAAGGGGAGACCCAGTACTTC. The full variable domain, with the rest looked up from reference TRBV5-4 and TRBJ2-5, is ETGVTQSPTHLIKTRGQQVTLRCSSQSGHNTVSWYQQALGQGPQFIFQYYREEENGRGNFPPRFSGLQFPNYSSELNVNALELDDSALYLCASSLGWLAGEGETQYFGPGTRLLVL.

The V gene is TRBV6-6, the J gene TRBJ1-5; possibly TRBD1 for D (6 bases). The CDR3 covers 16 residues. The V and J ends lost 7 bases and 3 bases respectively, with 19 bases between them. Germline V gene data show CDR1 as MNHNY and CDR2 as SVGAGI (reference sequence). The CDR3 protein is CASTKQGGHNNQPQHF. The CDR3 DNA reads as TGTGCCAGCACCAAACAAGGGGGACACAACAATCAGCCCCAGCATTTT.

The chain employs TRBV2 and TRBJ2-5; TRBD2 matches 12 bases. This CDR3 has 14 residues. The V gene end was trimmed by 4 bases and the J gene end by 5 bases; junction bases not matched to a gene: 2. Per germline, CDR1 SNHLY and CDR2 FYNNEI. As DNA, the CDR3 is TGTGCCAGCAGTGTGGGGACTAGCGGGGAGACCCAGTACTTC. Its translation: CASSVGTSGETQYF.

The J gene is TRBJ2-1, the V gene TRBV30; a possible D gene is TRBD2 (7 bases). Germline V gives CDR1 GTSNPN, CDR2 SVGIG (reference sequence). The CDR3 extends over 13 amino acids. The V end lost 1 base, the J end lost 9 bases, and 13 bases lay between the germline ends. CDR3: CAWSEGGGAEQFF. The CDR3, as DNA: TGTGCCTGGAGTGAAGGTGGGGGGGCTGAGCAGTTCTTC.